This entry lists 5 T cell receptor beta chains sequenced from one sample in a study of PD-1 blockade in classical Hodgkin lymphoma. Some clones are missing from TCRdb's copy, which holds only in-frame ones; the method was immunoSEQ multiplex PCR. In the table there are about 13,000 clones, more than 75% of which are singletons. Autologous stem cell transplantation was followed by relapse in every patient, and brentuximab vedotin exposure varied. Sequencing used peripheral blood mononuclear cells (PBMCs), obtained at baseline. These receptors all come from a human donor with classical Hodgkin lymphoma.

This rearrangement joins TRBV21-1 to TRBJ2-2; the D call of TRBD1 is as the table states it, not checked on the DNA. TRBV21-1 is reported as a pseudogene. This CDR3 contains 17 residues. CDR3 in amino acids: CVSTVKGAQESTGELFF. The DNA of the CDR3 is TGTGTCAGCACCGTCAAGGGGGCACAGGAGAGCACCGGGGAGCTGTTTTTT.

The chain uses TRBV7-9 and TRBJ2-7; weak D call: TRBD1 (6 bases). Germline loops: CDR1 SEHNR, CDR2 FQNEAQ (reference sequence). This CDR3 region has 14 residues. Trimming pared 5 bases from V and 3 bases from J, leaving 14 bases between. The CDR3 region has the DNA TGTGCCAGCAGCGCCCGACAGGAAAACTACGAGCAGTACTTC. Its protein is CASSARQENYEQYF.

The chain has TRBV5-1 and TRBJ1-4, with 7 positions matching TRBD1. This CDR3 comprises 14 residues. Germline values: CDR1 SGHRS, CDR2 YFSETQ. V shed 1 base, J shed 6 bases, and the junction held 3 bases outside the gene matches. DNA of the CDR3: TGCGCCAGCAGCTTGCAGGGGGGTGATGAAAAACTGTTTTTT. It is translated as CASSLQGGDEKLFF.

The V gene is TRBV11-1, the J gene TRBJ2-1, with 12 bases matching TRBD2. The CDR3 extends over 15 amino acids. V dropped 1 base and J dropped 7; count of bases not matched to a gene: 2. The germline V gene encodes CDR1 SGHAT and CDR2 FQDESV (reference sequence). The DNA for the CDR3 is TGTGCCAGCAGCTTAGGTACTAGCGGGAGGAATGAGCAGTTCTTC. It specifies CASSLGTSGRNEQFF.

This chain links TRBV9 with TRBJ1-2, with D hard to call. Trimming stripped 1 base from V and 4 bases from J, with 14 bases between. Germline V gene data show CDR1 as SGDLS and CDR2 as YYNGEE. This CDR3 comprises 15 residues. This CDR3 is CASSVWSDKAYGYTF. The DNA of the CDR3 is TGTGCCAGCAGCGTATGGTCAGACAAGGCCTATGGCTACACCTTC. Combining the CDR3 with reference TRBV9 and TRBJ1-2 gives the whole variable domain DSGVTQTPKHLITATGQRVTLRCSPRSGDLSVYWYQQSLDQGLQFLIQYYNGEERAKGNILERFSAQQFPDLHSELNLSSLELGDSALYFCASSVWSDKAYGYTFGSGTRLTVV.